The 7 T cell receptor beta chains presented below share a single source sample, sequenced in a study of T cell repertoires in cytomegalovirus infection. TCRdb called the reads again in MiXCR, with one record for every CDR3 protein. This table has around 250,000 distinct CDR3 sequences, about 17% appearing once. Sequencing was carried out using CD8+ T cells from PBMCs. The receptor set was obtained from a human donor in good health (CMV status not recorded). Some clones in this sample may be carry-over from other donors' samples.

At least ten counts were recorded for this clonotype. The chain recombines TRBV11-3 with TRBJ2-1; D unclear. CDR1 is SGHNT, CDR2 YENEEA, per germline. The CDR3 runs to 12 residues. V shed 1 base and J shed 7 bases, with 5 bases lying between them. The DNA for the CDR3 is TGTGCCAGCAGCTTAGCCCAGAATGAGCAGTTCTTC. Residues: CASSLAQNEQFF.

The chain couples TRBV20-1 to TRBJ2-5; D may correspond to TRBD1 or TRBD2 (6 bases each). CDR1 and CDR2 (germline): DFQATT, SNEGSKA (reference sequence). The CDR3 loop spans 14 amino acids. Trimming removed 3 bases from V and 2 bases from J, with 13 bases in between. In nucleotides, the CDR3 is TGCAGTGCTAGTTACTCGGGGGCTCAAGAGACCCAGTACTTC. It is translated as CSASYSGAQETQYF.

CDR3 sequence: CSVGARLGGYTF. CDR3 sequence (DNA): TGCAGCGTTGGAGCCCGACTCGGTGGCTACACCTTC. This chain joins TRBV29-1 and TRBJ1-2, with D uncertain. Germline loops: CDR1 SQVTM, CDR2 ANQGSEA. Trimming stripped 4 bases from V and 7 bases from J, with 13 bases between. CDR3 length: 12 residues. Complete variable domain (other parts from reference TRBV29-1 and TRBJ1-2): SAVISQKPSRDICQRGTSLTIQCQVDSQVTMMFWYRQQPGQSLTLIATANQGSEATYESGFVIDKFPISRPNLTFSTLTVSNMSPEDSSIYLCSVGARLGGYTFGSGTRLTVV.

This chain uses TRBV7-9 with TRBJ2-7, with D hard to call. V lost 5 bases to trimming and J lost 2 bases, with 13 bases between them. This CDR3 is 14 amino acids long. In germline, CDR1 is SEHNR, CDR2 FQNEAQ (reference sequence). The CDR3 bases are TGTGCCAGCAGCGCAGACTTGGCTGCCTACGAGCAGTACTTC. This codes for CASSADLAAYEQYF.

The rearrangement uses TRBV25-1 and TRBJ2-1, with a tentative D call TRBD2 (6 bases). This CDR3 has 15 residues. The germline V gene has CDR1 MGHDK and CDR2 SYGVNS. The V gene lost 6 bases and the J gene lost 3 bases, with 15 bases spanning the gap. This CDR3 reads CASRRRGGDYNEQFF. Here the CDR3 DNA reads TGTGCCAGCAGACGGAGGGGCGGGGACTACAATGAGCAGTTCTTC.

This clonotype appeared many times. This rearrangement joins TRBV7-9 to TRBJ2-2; the D gene is possibly TRBD2 (7 bases). Per germline, CDR1 SEHNR and CDR2 FQNEAQ (reference sequence). Trimming took 4 bases from V and 0 from J, leaving 24 bases between them. This CDR3 has 20 residues. DNA of the CDR3: TGTGCCAGCAGCTCCCCGATTGTCGGGGGGCGGGACTCGAACACCGGGGAGCTGTTTTTT. Residues: CASSSPIVGGRDSNTGELFF.

The chain recombines TRBV5-4 with TRBJ2-1, with D possibly being TRBD2 (5 bases). Trimming removed 7 bases from V and 10 bases from J, with 15 bases in between. The CDR3 covers 12 residues. Germline V CDR1 and CDR2: SGHNT, YYREEE (reference sequence). The chain's CDR3 is CASGPSGGEQFF. Written as DNA, the CDR3 is TGTGCCAGCGGACCTAGTGGAGGAGAGCAGTTCTTC.